This T cell receptor beta chain originates from a study of OX40 agonist ivuxolimab in advanced cancers. Study-level results: On average, a greater number of expanded clones characterised CD8+ T cells relative to CD4+.

Turning to this clone: Antigen: not known.

Profiling relied on immunoSEQ multiplex PCR, and the TCRdb table lists in-frame clones only, not all of them. The table has approximately 58,000 clones, around 84% seen once. CDR3 length: 14 amino acids. In germline, CDR1 is SGHRS, CDR2 YFSETQ. V lost 5 bases to trimming and J lost 4 bases; unmatched junction nucleotides: 6. Material: CD4+ or CD8+ T cells sorted from blood, obtained in a trial of the OX40 agonist ivuxolimab. The genes are TRBV5-1 and TRBJ1-2; 9 nucleotides line up with TRBD1. This TCR was sampled from an adult with an advanced solid tumor such as melanoma, head and neck, liver or kidney cancer. In DNA, the CDR3 is TGCGCCAGCAGTGGGACAGGGCCATTCTATGGCTACACCTTC. Amino acids: CASSGTGPFYGYTF.